Following are 32 T cell receptor beta chains from one sample sequenced in a study of blood T cell repertoires in COVID-19. Clones were sequenced by immunoSEQ multiplex PCR, and TCRdb holds only the in-frame ones, with some missing. The sample has about 270,000 clones, about nine tenths seen once. The specimen sequenced was peripheral blood. All receptors come from a man in his forties or fifties with acute or convalescent COVID-19.

The V gene is TRBV7-6, the J gene TRBJ2-1, with 8 bases that match TRBD2. The germline V gene has CDR1 SGHVS and CDR2 FNYEAQ. CDR3 length equals 15 residues. The ends lost 0 bases at V and 4 bases at J; junction bases unmatched: 2. CDR3 DNA: TGTGCCAGCAGCTTAGCCGGGGGGGCTTACAATGAGCAGTTCTTC. Encoded protein: CASSLAGGAYNEQFF.

The CDR3 region has the DNA TGTGCCAGCAGCCTGGGAGGGGTGAACACTGAAGCTTTCTTT. The encoded protein is CASSLGGVNTEAFF. The chain uses TRBV14 and TRBJ1-1; the D gene is possibly TRBD1 (5 bases). V was trimmed by 4 bases and J by 0 bases, leaving 9 bases between them. Germline V gene sequence: CDR1 SGHDN, CDR2 FVKESK. The CDR3 covers 14 residues.

This chain uses TRBV5-1 with TRBJ1-3; possible D gene TRBD1, 5 bases. With 3 bases removed from V and 0 bases from J, the gap between germline ends came to 10 bases. The CDR3 has 15 residues. Per the germline V gene, CDR1 is SGHRS and CDR2 is YFSETQ. CDR3 amino acids: CASSSLDNSGNTIYF. In DNA form, the CDR3 reads TGCGCCAGCAGCTCCCTGGACAACTCTGGAAACACCATATATTTT.

In this sample, this clone turned up a few times. The chain has TRBV30 and TRBJ1-5; possible D gene TRBD1, 6 bases. The germline gives CDR1 GTSNPN, CDR2 SVGIG (reference sequence). The length of the CDR3 is 13 residues. Trimming pared 2 bases from V and 7 bases from J, leaving 12 bases between. CDR3 sequence: CAWSSQGLQPQHF. The DNA of the CDR3 is TGTGCCTGGAGTAGTCAGGGGTTGCAGCCCCAGCATTTT.

The chain employs TRBV12-5 and TRBJ1-5; possible D gene TRBD1, 6 bases. Germline-derived CDR1 and CDR2 are LGHNT and FRNRAP. V dropped 6 bases and J dropped 9 bases, with 12 bases sitting between them. The CDR3 runs to 12 residues. The CDR3 reads CASGTTGRPQHF. The DNA of the CDR3 is TGTGCTAGTGGAACGACAGGCCGGCCCCAGCATTTT. Full variable domain (remainder filled in from reference TRBV12-5 and TRBJ1-5): DARVTQTPRHKVTEMGQEVTMRCQPILGHNTVFWYRQTMMQGLELLAYFRNRAPLDDSGMPKDRFSAEMPDATLATLKIQPSEPRDSAVYFCASGTTGRPQHFGDGTRLSIL.

The chain recombines TRBV5-6 with TRBJ1-2; tentative D call: TRBD1 (6 bases). Germline CDR1 is SGHDT and CDR2 is YYEEEE. CDR3 length: 13 amino acids. V gave up 1 base and J gave up 6 bases, with 10 bases separating them. The CDR3 is CASSLSGVDGYTF. The CDR3 DNA follows: TGTGCCAGCAGCTTGTCAGGGGTGGATGGCTACACCTTC.

The chain links TRBV2 to TRBJ2-2, with TRBD1 matching 9 bases. With 6 bases clipped from V and 7 bases from J, the junction kept 9 bases outside the gene matches. Germline V gene data show CDR1 as SNHLY and CDR2 as FYNNEI. CDR3 length: 15 residues. CDR3 DNA sequence: TGTGCCAGCAGAGCTACTGACAGGGGGAACGGGGAGCTGTTTTTT. This sequence encodes CASRATDRGNGELFF.

The chain recombines TRBV5-1 with TRBJ1-6; 8 nucleotides line up with TRBD1. Per the germline V gene, CDR1 is SGHRS and CDR2 is YFSETQ. Trimming took 3 bases from V and 10 from J; bases not matched to a gene: 9. The CDR3 is 15 residues long. As DNA, the CDR3 is TGCGCCAGCAGCTCGATAGGACAGGGAGAGTCACCCCTCCACTTT. Amino acid sequence: CASSSIGQGESPLHF.

The chain combines TRBV2 with TRBJ2-1; 9 bases map to TRBD2. V was pared by 8 bases and J by 1 base, with 9 bases of the junction left unmatched. The germline V gene encodes CDR1 SNHLY and CDR2 FYNNEI. The length of the CDR3 is 16 residues. The DNA for the CDR3 is TGTGCCAGCTATTTTCCTAGCGGGGATTCCTACAATGAGCAGTTCTTC. It specifies CASYFPSGDSYNEQFF.

V and J are TRBV9 and TRBJ2-4, with a possible D match to TRBD2 (7 bases). Between the trimmed V and J ends, which lost 0 bases and 9 bases, there was a span of 19 bases. CDR1 is SGDLS, CDR2 YYNGEE, per germline. The CDR3 length is 16 residues. The CDR3 DNA is TGTGCCAGCAGCGTAGGGGAGGGAGGGGGATGGAGCATTCAGTACTTC. The encoded protein is CASSVGEGGGWSIQYF. Supplemented by reference TRBV9 and TRBJ2-4, the full variable domain reads DSGVTQTPKHLITATGQRVTLRCSPRSGDLSVYWYQQSLDQGLQFLIQYYNGEERAKGNILERFSAQQFPDLHSELNLSSLELGDSALYFCASSVGEGGGWSIQYFGAGTRLSVL.

The rearrangement links TRBV5-4 to TRBJ2-7, with 8 nucleotides matching TRBD1. The V gene's germline CDR1 is SGHNT and CDR2 YYREEE (reference sequence). The ends lost 3 bases at V and 3 bases at J; junction bases unmatched: 8. This CDR3 is built from 15 residues. CDR3 amino acids: CASSSGQGPFYEQYF. CDR3 coding DNA: TGTGCCAGCAGCTCTGGACAGGGCCCTTTCTACGAGCAGTACTTC. The variable domain in full, completed from reference TRBV5-4 and TRBJ2-7, reads ETGVTQSPTHLIKTRGQQVTLRCSSQSGHNTVSWYQQALGQGPQFIFQYYREEENGRGNFPPRFSGLQFPNYSSELNVNALELDDSALYLCASSSGQGPFYEQYFGPGTRLTVT.

This chain connects TRBV4-1 to TRBJ1-1; D may be TRBD1 (6 bases). Trimming left V 4 bases short and J 8 bases short, with 14 bases between. CDR1 and CDR2 (germline): MGHRA, YSYEKL. The CDR3 totals 13 residues. The CDR3 loop is CASSPVPGQEAFF. The DNA for the CDR3 is TGCGCCAGCAGCCCAGTACCGGGACAAGAAGCTTTCTTT.

The V call is TRBV2, the J call TRBJ2-1, with a tentative D call TRBD1 (5 bases). The V gene's germline CDR1 is SNHLY and CDR2 FYNNEI. This CDR3 has 12 residues. V shed 6 bases and J shed 12 bases, with 15 bases lying between them. CDR3 sequence reads: CASRIPSQGQFF. The CDR3 DNA sequence: TGTGCCAGCAGGATTCCCTCCCAGGGGCAGTTCTTC.

The gene calls are TRBV4-1 and TRBJ2-2, with 8 bases matching TRBD1. The CDR3 covers 15 residues. The germline gives CDR1 MGHRA, CDR2 YSYEKL. Trimming at V came to 0 bases and at J to 8 bases, leaving 5 bases not matched to a gene. CDR3 region: CASSQDLQGAGELFF. The CDR3 nucleotides are TGCGCCAGCAGCCAAGATCTGCAGGGGGCAGGGGAGCTGTTTTTT.

This rearrangement joins TRBV10-1 to TRBJ2-1; 12 bases line up with TRBD2. CDR1 and CDR2 (germline): WNHNN, SYGVQD (reference sequence). The V gene end was trimmed by 4 bases and the J gene end by 4 bases; junction bases not matched to a gene: 5. This CDR3 spans 16 amino acids. The CDR3 here is CASSGTTSGGYNEQFF. In nucleotides, the CDR3 is TGCGCCAGCAGTGGGACCACTAGCGGGGGGTACAATGAGCAGTTCTTC.

The V and J genes are TRBV4-1 and TRBJ2-2, with 10 nucleotides matching TRBD1. J lost 4 bases, V lost 0 bases, and 2 bases had no gene match. The CDR3 runs 16 residues. Germline lookup yields CDR1 MGHRA and CDR2 YSYEKL. CDR3 loop: CASSQDRTGGTGELFF. The CDR3 region has the DNA TGCGCCAGCAGCCAAGACAGGACAGGGGGCACCGGGGAGCTGTTTTTT.

The chain links TRBV9 to TRBJ2-2; TRBD1 is a possible D gene (6 bases). This CDR3 has 17 residues. Trimming took off 1 base at V and 0 bases at J, with 13 bases between the two ends. From germline, CDR1 is SGDLS and CDR2 YYNGEE. CDR3 residues: CASSVQGQFANTGELFF. The CDR3 DNA reads as TGTGCCAGCAGCGTACAAGGACAGTTCGCGAACACCGGGGAGCTGTTTTTT.

This clone was seen just once. The chain employs TRBV6-7 and TRBJ1-3; tentatively, D is TRBD1 (6 bases). TRBV6-7 is flagged as an ORF with uncertain function. V dropped 6 bases and J dropped 8 bases, with 11 bases sitting between them. CDR3 length equals 12 residues. The CDR3 nucleotides read TGTGCCAGCAGACAGGGTCGGGACACCATATATTTT. Translating it yields CASRQGRDTIYF.

The J gene is TRBJ1-3, the V gene TRBV5-3, with D tentatively TRBD1 (6 bases). TRBV5-3 is given ORF status, its function remaining uncertain. CDR3 length: 16 residues. Trimming removed 6 bases from V and 5 bases from J, with 21 bases in between. Written as DNA, the CDR3 is TGTGCCAGAACCGGCGCATGGGGGCCGTGGAGAAACACCATATATTTT. This encodes CARTGAWGPWRNTIYF.

This clone was recorded only once. V usage is TRBV9 and J usage is TRBJ2-1; 7 bases fit TRBD2. Germline V lookup: CDR1 SGDLS, CDR2 YYNGEE. With 3 bases clipped from V and 6 bases from J, the junction kept 9 bases outside the gene matches. The CDR3 is 15 amino acids. Written as DNA, the CDR3 is TGTGCCAGCAGCGGCTACGTGGGACTATCCAATGAGCAGTTCTTC. Residues: CASSGYVGLSNEQFF. Full variable domain (missing parts from reference TRBV9 and TRBJ2-1): DSGVTQTPKHLITATGQRVTLRCSPRSGDLSVYWYQQSLDQGLQFLIQYYNGEERAKGNILERFSAQQFPDLHSELNLSSLELGDSALYFCASSGYVGLSNEQFFGPGTRLTVL.

CDR3 DNA sequence: TGCAGCGTTGAACCCAGGTCCCATGGCTACACCTTC. Its translation is CSVEPRSHGYTF. The chain is built from TRBV29-1 and TRBJ1-2; unclear D gene. V was cut by 2 bases and J by 6 bases, with 10 bases left in between. The CDR3 is made up of 12 amino acids. CDR1 is SQVTM, CDR2 ANQGSEA, per germline.

V is TRBV15 and J is TRBJ2-1; D is perhaps TRBD2 (6 bases). The germline V gene encodes CDR1 LNHNV and CDR2 YYDKDF (reference sequence). Trimming stripped 3 bases from V and 6 bases from J, with 15 bases between. The CDR3 runs to 15 residues. CDR3 amino acids: CATSRTVPGGNEQFF. The CDR3 region has the DNA TGTGCCACCAGCAGGACAGTCCCCGGGGGCAATGAGCAGTTCTTC.

This clone has just a few counts. A read error may account for a junction end that differs from germline. As DNA, the CDR3 is TGTGCCACCGGACAGATACAAGAGATCCAGTACTTC. It specifies CATGQIQEIQYF. The chain joins TRBV2 to TRBJ2-5; maybe TRBD1 (6 bases). The CDR3 contains 12 residues. Germline-derived CDR1 and CDR2 are SNHLY and FYNNEI. Variable domain in full (rest from reference TRBV2 and TRBJ2-5): EPEVTQTPSHQVTQMGQEVILRCVPISNHLYFYWYRQILGQKVEFLVSFYNNEISEKSEIFDDQFSVERPDGSNFTLKIRSTKLEDSAMYFCATGQIQEIQYFGPGTRLLVL.

V usage is TRBV29-1 and J usage is TRBJ1-2; 8 bases line up with TRBD1. Germline-derived CDR1 and CDR2 are SQVTM and ANQGSEA. CDR3 length: 16 residues. Trimming at V came to 4 bases and at J to 5 bases, leaving 15 bases not matched to a gene. This CDR3 reads CSVGTGIPSNYYGYTF. The CDR3, as DNA: TGCAGCGTTGGGACAGGGATCCCCTCTAACTATTATGGCTACACCTTC.

This clone has a single count. The chain is built from TRBV24-1 and TRBJ2-1, with 9 bases lining up with TRBD2. Germline CDR1 and CDR2: KGHDR and SFDVKD. This CDR3 is built from 15 residues. Trimming took 7 bases from V and 6 from J; bases not matched to a gene: 9. CDR3 residues: CATSPRGGAGNEQFF. For the CDR3, the DNA is TGTGCCACCAGCCCACGCGGGGGGGCGGGCAATGAGCAGTTCTTC.

The chain has TRBV13 and TRBJ1-2, with TRBD1 as a possible D gene (5 bases). The CDR3 is made up of 14 amino acids. The V gene lost 2 bases and the J gene lost 8 bases, with 15 bases spanning the gap. CDR1 and CDR2 (germline): PRHDT, FYEKMQ (reference sequence). DNA for the CDR3: TGTGCCAGCAGCTTACACCGACAGAGTGAGGGCTACACCTTC. As protein: CASSLHRQSEGYTF.

The chain has TRBV5-1 and TRBJ2-3; D possibly corresponds to TRBD2 (6 bases). V dropped 4 bases and J dropped 6 bases, with 12 bases sitting between them. There are 13 residues in the CDR3. CDR1 and CDR2 (germline): SGHRS, YFSETQ. DNA of the CDR3: TGCGCCAGCAGCGACCCGGGACTGGATACGCAGTATTTT. Translated, it gives CASSDPGLDTQYF.

The rearrangement links TRBV24-1 to TRBJ2-3, with D maybe TRBD2 (6 bases). CDR1 and CDR2 (germline): KGHDR, SFDVKD. Trimming shortened V by 4 bases and J by 0 bases, and 10 bases separated the two germline ends. The CDR3 contains 15 residues. CDR3 DNA: TGTGCCACCAGTGAAGGGGAGGCTAGCACAGATACGCAGTATTTT. This gives the protein CATSEGEASTDTQYF.

This sequence joins TRBV30 and TRBJ2-6; 7 bases fit TRBD1. CDR1 GTSNPN and CDR2 SVGIG come from the germline V gene (reference sequence). With 5 bases clipped from V and 0 bases from J, the junction kept 7 bases outside the gene matches. The CDR3 has 16 amino acids. The chain's CDR3 is CAWDGQDSSGANVLTF. The DNA for the CDR3 is TGTGCCTGGGACGGACAGGATAGCTCTGGGGCCAACGTCCTGACTTTC.

The CDR3 region has the DNA TGTGCCAGCTCACCGGTCCAGGGGGCGTTTCAAGAGACCCAGTACTTC. Protein product: CASSPVQGAFQETQYF. The chain combines TRBV18 with TRBJ2-5, with TRBD1 identical over 8 bases. The germline gives CDR1 KGHSH, CDR2 LQKENI. V shed 3 bases, J shed 2 bases, and the junction held 8 bases outside the gene matches. CDR3 size: 16 residues.

The chain uses TRBV5-1 and TRBJ2-7; TRBD1 matches at 7 bases. Germline CDR1 reads SGHRS; CDR2 reads YFSETQ. This CDR3 is 13 amino acids long. The J segment lost 9 bases and the V segment lost 6 bases, leaving 12 bases of the junction unmatched. In DNA form, the CDR3 reads TGCGCCAGCACCCTGGGGACAGAGATGGGGCAGTACTTC. This codes for CASTLGTEMGQYF.

V is TRBV5-4 and J is TRBJ1-1, with TRBD1 matching over 7 bases. The CDR3 is made up of 15 amino acids. From germline, CDR1 is SGHNT and CDR2 YYREEE (reference sequence). J was trimmed by 0 bases and V by 4 bases; bases with no gene match: 6. The CDR3 DNA reads TGTGCCAGCAGCCCAGGGGGACAGATGAACACTGAAGCTTTCTTT. It yields the protein CASSPGGQMNTEAFF.